This entry describes one T cell receptor (beta chain). CDR3 size: 17 residues. The germline V gene encodes CDR1 DFQATT and CDR2 SNEGSKA (reference sequence). This entry is derived from a study of blood T cells in healthy people across ages. A sample-barcoded 5' primer and a J-beta primer mix were used in a second PCR of about 6 to 11 cycles. MiXCR, applied by TCRdb to the 5' RACE reads, yields one record per CDR3 protein. The sample includes around 1,000,000 distinct CDR3 sequences, roughly a quarter of them seen just once. In addition, the sample was reused for a study of T cells of mothers and their children. From that report: Related mother-child pairs showed slightly, non-significantly higher overlap than unrelated pairs.

The source of this sequence is a girl aged 2-10 years in good health. The sequenced sample consisted of blood. This chain connects TRBV20-1 to TRBJ2-5; D possibly corresponds to TRBD2 (5 bases). The DNA end is more similar to TRBJ2-7, so the J call may be wrong. The CDR3 coding sequence is TGCAGTGGGACCGACCTAAAGGGAGAGGCGGATTCCTACGAGCAGTACTTC. Its translation is CSGTDLKGEADSYEQYF.